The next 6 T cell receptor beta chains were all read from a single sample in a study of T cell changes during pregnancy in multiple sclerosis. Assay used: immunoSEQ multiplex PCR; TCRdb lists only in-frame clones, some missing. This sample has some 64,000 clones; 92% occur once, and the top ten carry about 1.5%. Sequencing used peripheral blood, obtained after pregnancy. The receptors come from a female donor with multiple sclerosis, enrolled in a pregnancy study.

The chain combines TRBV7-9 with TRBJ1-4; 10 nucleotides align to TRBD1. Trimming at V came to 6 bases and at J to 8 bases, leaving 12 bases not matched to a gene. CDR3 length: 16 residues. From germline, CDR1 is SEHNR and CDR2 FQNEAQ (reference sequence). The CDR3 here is CASSSRTGGGEEKLFF. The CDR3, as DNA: TGTGCCAGCAGTTCCAGGACAGGGGGAGGCGAAGAAAAACTGTTTTTT. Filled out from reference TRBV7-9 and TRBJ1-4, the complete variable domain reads DTGVSQNPRHKITKRGQNVTFRCDPISEHNRLYWYRQTLGQGPEFLTYFQNEAQLEKSRLLSDRFSAERPKGSFSTLEIQRTEQGDSAMYLCASSSRTGGGEEKLFFGSGTQLSVL.

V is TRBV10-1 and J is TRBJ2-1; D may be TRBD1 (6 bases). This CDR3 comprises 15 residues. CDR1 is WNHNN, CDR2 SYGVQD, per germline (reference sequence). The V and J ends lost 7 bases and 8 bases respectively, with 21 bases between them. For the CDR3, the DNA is TGCGCCAGCACCCCGGGACAACCGGGCAAGGATGAGCAGTTCTTC. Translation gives CASTPGQPGKDEQFF.

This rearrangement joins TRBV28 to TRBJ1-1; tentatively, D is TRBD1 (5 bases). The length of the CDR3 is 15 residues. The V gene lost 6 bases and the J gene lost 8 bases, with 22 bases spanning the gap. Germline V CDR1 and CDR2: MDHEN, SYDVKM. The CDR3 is CASRSAMGGTSEAFF. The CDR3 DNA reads TGTGCCAGCAGATCTGCGATGGGGGGGACGTCGGAAGCTTTCTTT.

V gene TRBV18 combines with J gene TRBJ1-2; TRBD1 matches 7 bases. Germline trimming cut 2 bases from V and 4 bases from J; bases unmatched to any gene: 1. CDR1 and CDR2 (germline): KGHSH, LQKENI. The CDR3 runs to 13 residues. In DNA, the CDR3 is TGTGCCAGCTCACCAGACAGGGCCTATGGCTACACCTTC. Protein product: CASSPDRAYGYTF.

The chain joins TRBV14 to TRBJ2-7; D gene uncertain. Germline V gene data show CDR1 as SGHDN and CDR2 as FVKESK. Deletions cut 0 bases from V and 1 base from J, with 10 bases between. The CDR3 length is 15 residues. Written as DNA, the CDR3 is TGTGCCAGCAGCCAAGATGGTACGGTTTCCTACGAGCAGTACTTC. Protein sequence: CASSQDGTVSYEQYF.

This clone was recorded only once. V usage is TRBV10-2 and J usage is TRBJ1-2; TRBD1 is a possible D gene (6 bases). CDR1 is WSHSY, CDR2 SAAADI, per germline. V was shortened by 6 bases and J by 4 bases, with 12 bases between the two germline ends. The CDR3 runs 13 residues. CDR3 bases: TGCGCCAGCAGCCCCGACAGGTCCTATGGCTACACCTTC. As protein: CASSPDRSYGYTF.